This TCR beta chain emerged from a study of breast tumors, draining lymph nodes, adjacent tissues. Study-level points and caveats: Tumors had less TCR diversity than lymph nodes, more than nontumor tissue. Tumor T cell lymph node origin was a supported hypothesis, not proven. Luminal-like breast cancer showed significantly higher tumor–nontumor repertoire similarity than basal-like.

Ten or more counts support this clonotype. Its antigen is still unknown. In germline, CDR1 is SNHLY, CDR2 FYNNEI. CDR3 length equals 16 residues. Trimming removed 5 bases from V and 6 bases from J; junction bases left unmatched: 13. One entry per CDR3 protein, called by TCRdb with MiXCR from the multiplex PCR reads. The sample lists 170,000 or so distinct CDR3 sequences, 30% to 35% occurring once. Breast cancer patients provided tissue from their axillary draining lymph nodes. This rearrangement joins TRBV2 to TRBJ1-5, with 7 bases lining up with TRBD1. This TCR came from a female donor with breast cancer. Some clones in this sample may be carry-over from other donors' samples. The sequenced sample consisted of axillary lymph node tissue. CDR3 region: CASSSPGTAFPQPQHF. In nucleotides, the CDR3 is TGTGCCAGCAGTTCCCCCGGGACAGCTTTTCCTCAGCCCCAGCATTTT.